Only a few counts were recorded for the clone carrying this T cell receptor beta chain. Its antigen is not known. CDR3 size: 14 residues. CDR1 and CDR2 from the germline V gene are MNHNY and SVGAGI (reference sequence). Between the trimmed V and J ends, which lost 1 base and 3 bases, there was a span of 9 bases. Method: immunoSEQ multiplex PCR; TCRdb's copy keeps in-frame clones and lacks some. The sample has around 3,000 clones; roughly 70% are singletons. The time point: newly diagnosed, previously untreated cHL patient sample. CD8+ T cells were isolated from thawed PBMCs by magnetic negative selection. Investigators turned to newly diagnosed, untreated classical Hodgkin lymphoma PBMCs for comparison. This record belongs to a study of PD-1 blockade in classical Hodgkin lymphoma. Study observations and caveats: Newly diagnosed patients had baseline TCR diversity that was reportedly lower than that of healthy donors. Nothing has yet pinned down what causes the repertoire differences, possibly disease activity or prior therapy.

V is TRBV6-6 and J is TRBJ1-1, with D perhaps TRBD1 (5 bases). The sample comprised CD8+ T cells from blood. The receptor was isolated from a human donor with classical Hodgkin lymphoma. CDR3 in DNA: TGTGCCAGCAGTTACTTTACAGGAGACACTGAAGCTTTCTTT. This encodes CASSYFTGDTEAFF.